The 31 T cell receptor beta chains below all came from one sample that was sequenced in a study of blood T cells in healthy people across ages. A J-beta primer mix and a sample-barcoded 5' primer were used in a second PCR of about 6 to 12 cycles. TCRdb fed the 5' RACE reads into MiXCR, producing one record per CDR3 protein. This repertoire shows approximately 810,000 distinct CDR3 sequences, around 36% found once; its top ten account for approximately 13%. Specimen: blood. Receptors were obtained from a man between 18 and 35 years old in good health.

This clonotype was detected a few times. The CDR3 DNA is TGTGCCAGCAGCTTAGAAGGGGCCAGCCCCAATGAGCAGTTCTTC. Translated: CASSLEGASPNEQFF. This rearrangement joins TRBV7-2 to TRBJ2-1, with D perhaps matching TRBD1 (5 bases). Trimming cost V 1 base and J 6 bases, with 13 bases left between them. Germline V gene lookup returns CDR1 SGHTA and CDR2 FQGNSA. CDR3 size: 15 residues.

This clonotype was seen ten or more times. The chain links TRBV12-3 or TRBV12-4 to TRBJ1-2; 7 bases align to TRBD1. CDR3 length equals 13 residues. V lost 5 bases and J lost 3; bases outside the gene matches: 3. The CDR3 protein is CASSHRGDYGYTF. CDR3 nucleotides: TGTGCCAGCAGTCACAGGGGCGACTATGGCTACACCTTC.

This clonotype showed up just a few times. This rearrangement joins TRBV5-1 to TRBJ1-6, with 11 bases aligning to TRBD1. This CDR3 is built from 15 residues. J gave up 9 bases and V 3 bases, and 5 bases lay outside the gene matches. Germline assignment: CDR1 SGHRS and CDR2 YFSETQ. In DNA, the CDR3 is TGCGCCAGCAGCTCGGGGGGACAGGGGGTTTCACCCCTCCACTTT. The encoded protein is CASSSGGQGVSPLHF.

The V gene is TRBV28, the J gene TRBJ2-3; the D gene could be TRBD1 or TRBD2 (5 bases each). The CDR3 is made up of 14 amino acids. Trimming cost V 4 bases and J 1 base, with 9 bases left between them. Germline CDR1 MDHEN, CDR2 SYDVKM. CDR3 sequence (DNA): TGTGCCAGCAGTTCCCGGGGCCGCACAGATACGCAGTATTTT. Translating it yields CASSSRGRTDTQYF. The full variable domain, its missing parts supplied by reference TRBV28 and TRBJ2-3, is DVKVTQSSRYLVKRTGEKVFLECVQDMDHENMFWYRQDPGLGLRLIYFSYDVKMKEKGDIPEGYSVSREKKERFSLILESASTNQTSMYLCASSSRGRTDTQYFGPGTRLTVL.

The chain joins TRBV2 to TRBJ2-4; 10 nucleotides align to TRBD2. The CDR3 totals 15 residues. V lost 4 bases, J lost 5 bases, and 5 bases stayed unmatched. Germline values: CDR1 SNHLY, CDR2 FYNNEI. CDR3 protein: CASSASGGYQNIQYF. The CDR3, as DNA: TGTGCCAGCAGTGCTAGCGGGGGATACCAAAACATTCAGTACTTC.

This clonotype was seen a few times. The J gene is TRBJ2-6, the V gene TRBV7-9; D remains ambiguous. This CDR3 comprises 12 residues. Trimming left V 6 bases short and J 12 bases short, with 12 bases between. The germline CDR1 and CDR2 sequences are SEHNR and FQNEAQ (reference sequence). CDR3 nucleotides: TGTGCCAGCAGGCCCGGGTCTGGCGTCCTGACTTTC. It yields the protein CASRPGSGVLTF. Using reference TRBV7-9 and TRBJ2-6 for the parts outside the CDR3, the full variable domain is DTGVSQNPRHKITKRGQNVTFRCDPISEHNRLYWYRQTLGQGPEFLTYFQNEAQLEKSRLLSDRFSAERPKGSFSTLEIQRTEQGDSAMYLCASRPGSGVLTFGAGSRLTVL.

This clonotype occurred a few times. The gene calls are TRBV18 and TRBJ2-3; 8 positions match TRBD2. CDR1 is KGHSH and CDR2 is LQKENI in the germline V gene. CDR3 size: 16 residues. Trimming removed 0 bases from V and 2 bases from J; junction bases left unmatched: 4. CDR3 nucleotides: TGTGCCAGCTCACCACCTAACGGGGGGGACACAGATACGCAGTATTTT. The encoded protein is CASSPPNGGDTDTQYF.

V and J are TRBV20-1 and TRBJ2-7, with a possible D match to TRBD2 (5 bases). Trimming stripped 6 bases from V and 7 bases from J, with 28 bases between. The CDR3 runs to 16 residues. Germline V gene lookup returns CDR1 DFQATT and CDR2 SNEGSKA (reference sequence). In DNA form, the CDR3 reads TGCAGTGCAGGAGGAACTCCCTTAAGCTCCTACAATGAGCAGTACTTC. Protein product: CSAGGTPLSSYNEQYF.

V usage is TRBV10-3 and J usage is TRBJ2-3; the match to TRBD2 covers 10 bases. After removal of 6 bases from V and 0 bases from J, the junction contained 9 bases not matched to a gene. This CDR3 spans 17 amino acids. The V gene's germline CDR1 is ENHRY and CDR2 SYGVKD. This CDR3 is CAISNSGGSPSTDTQYF. The CDR3 DNA reads as TGTGCCATCAGCAATAGCGGGGGGTCGCCTAGCACAGATACGCAGTATTTT.

This clonotype was picked up a small number of times. Since a much larger clone is just one base distant, this may be a read error. The chain is built from TRBV4-3 and TRBJ2-3, with D unclear. V gave up 1 base and J gave up 2 bases, with 4 bases separating them. The CDR3 extends over 13 amino acids. Germline V gives CDR1 LGHNA, CDR2 YSLEER. The CDR3, as DNA: TGCGCCAGCAGCCAAGCCAACACAGATACGCAGTATTTT. It is translated as CASSQANTDTQYF.

The genes are TRBV12-3 or TRBV12-4 and TRBJ2-5; 9 nucleotides line up with TRBD2. The CDR3 runs 14 residues. The trim removed 4 bases at V and 7 bases at J, leaving 7 bases unmatched. CDR3 sequence (DNA): TGTGCCAGCAGTTATAGCGGGGGCGGTGGGACCCAGTACTTC. This encodes CASSYSGGGGTQYF.

CDR3 amino acids: CSARVPAGHLAEQYF. The CDR3 coding sequence is TGCAGTGCTAGAGTTCCCGCGGGGCACCTAGCCGAGCAGTACTTC. V gene TRBV20-1 combines with J gene TRBJ2-7; a weak D match, TRBD2 (6 bases). This CDR3 has 15 residues. Germline V CDR1 and CDR2: DFQATT, SNEGSKA (reference sequence). V lost 1 base and J lost 6, with 19 bases in between.

This clonotype has at least ten counts. The genes are TRBV7-2 and TRBJ2-7; D remains ambiguous. This CDR3 is built from 14 residues. Germline assignment: CDR1 SGHTA and CDR2 FQGNSA. Trimming stripped 2 bases from V and 2 bases from J, with 10 bases between. This CDR3 is CASSLTGGTYEQYF. Written as DNA, the CDR3 is TGTGCCAGCAGCTTAACGGGTGGGACCTACGAGCAGTACTTC.

In regard to this clonotype: An end of the junction differs from the germline gene, which may be a read error. This chain links TRBV28 with TRBJ2-1; perhaps D is TRBD1 or TRBD2 (5 bases each). The CDR3 is made up of 17 amino acids. Germline CDR1 reads MDHEN; CDR2 reads SYDVKM. The CDR3 protein is CASSPPGRTLPNNEQFF. The CDR3 DNA reads TGTGCCAGCAGCCCGCCGGGACGGACCTTACCTAACAACGAGCAGTTCTTC.

This clonotype has a count of ten or more. The junction and the germline gene differ at one end; a read error may be behind it. CDR3 DNA: TGTACCAGTTGCCGGGACCCGAAATACGAGCAGTACTTC. This gives the protein CTSCRDPKYEQYF. This chain joins TRBV2 and TRBJ2-7; D tentatively fits TRBD1 or TRBD2 (5 bases each). CDR3 length equals 13 residues. Germline V gene data show CDR1 as SNHLY and CDR2 as FYNNEI. Based on the CDR3 plus reference TRBV2 and TRBJ2-7, the full variable domain is EPEVTQTPSHQVTQMGQEVILRCVPISNHLYFYWYRQILGQKVEFLVSFYNNEISEKSEIFDDQFSVERPDGSNFTLKIRSTKLEDSAMYFCTSCRDPKYEQYFGPGTRLTVT.

This CDR3 is CASSPTGGQGRTGELFF. The CDR3 nucleotides are TGTGCCAGCAGTCCGACGGGGGGACAGGGAAGGACCGGGGAGCTGTTTTTT. The gene calls are TRBV27 and TRBJ2-2, with 9 bases identical to TRBD1. CDR3 length equals 17 residues. CDR1 and CDR2 from the germline V gene are MNHEY and SMNVEV (reference sequence). The V gene end was trimmed by 5 bases and the J gene end by 5 bases; junction bases not matched to a gene: 12.

This clonotype has just one count. The genes are TRBV6-2 or TRBV6-3 and TRBJ2-3; 8 bases line up with TRBD2. CDR1 is MNHEY, CDR2 SVGEGT, per germline. Trimming cost V 2 bases and J 5 bases; bases outside gene matches: 9. The CDR3 runs to 16 residues. The CDR3 sequence is CASSYQISGTRDTQYF. CDR3 DNA: TGTGCCAGCAGTTACCAGATTAGCGGGACGAGAGATACGCAGTATTTT.

On this clonotype: This may arise from a read error, as a much more abundant clone is one base away. The J gene is TRBJ2-5, the V gene TRBV4-3, with D maybe TRBD1 (6 bases). The DNA end lines up better with TRBJ2-7; the J call may be wrong. Germline loops: CDR1 LGHNA, CDR2 YSLEER. This CDR3 spans 16 amino acids. As DNA, the CDR3 is TGCGCCAGCAGCCAAGGTTGGCCAGGGGTACCCTACGAGCAGTACTTC. Amino acids: CASSQGWPGVPYEQYF.

The chain joins TRBV6-6 to TRBJ2-3, with D unresolved. Between the trimmed V and J ends, which lost 3 bases and 1 base, there was a span of 8 bases. The CDR3 covers 14 residues. Germline-derived CDR1 and CDR2 are MNHNY and SVGAGI (reference sequence). The CDR3 region is CASSYGERTDTQYF. CDR3 DNA sequence: TGTGCCAGCAGTTATGGTGAGCGCACAGATACGCAGTATTTT.

This CDR3 is CASSGKSGGVREKLFF. CDR3 bases: TGTGCCAGCAGCGGCAAGTCGGGGGGCGTACGGGAAAAACTGTTTTTT. V usage is TRBV9 and J usage is TRBJ1-4; possible D gene TRBD1, 6 bases. Germline lookup yields CDR1 SGDLS and CDR2 YYNGEE. This CDR3 contains 16 residues. V was pared by 3 bases and J by 8 bases, with 20 bases between.

The CDR3 loop reads CSASYDRARLYGYTF. The CDR3 nucleotides are TGCAGTGCTAGTTACGACAGGGCGCGACTCTATGGCTACACCTTC. This chain joins TRBV20-1 and TRBJ1-2; 7 bases are shared with TRBD1. The CDR3 loop spans 15 amino acids. Germline V lookup: CDR1 DFQATT, CDR2 SNEGSKA (reference sequence). The V and J ends lost 3 bases and 4 bases, in that order; junction bases with no gene match: 11.

This clonotype was observed at least ten times. The genes are TRBV4-2 and TRBJ2-5; D ambiguous. The germline gives CDR1 LGHNA, CDR2 YNFKEQ. V was shortened by 0 bases and J by 5 bases, with 13 bases between the two germline ends. The CDR3 loop spans 15 amino acids. DNA for the CDR3: TGTGCCAGCAGCCAAGATGCGGCACAAGGGGAGACCCAGTACTTC. Protein sequence: CASSQDAAQGETQYF.

This clonotype was detected many times. V gene TRBV12-3 or TRBV12-4 combines with J gene TRBJ2-1; D is possibly TRBD1 (6 bases). CDR3 length: 13 amino acids. V lost 5 bases and J lost 7, with 12 bases in between. CDR3 protein: CASSHVQGNEQFF. The CDR3 DNA reads as TGTGCCAGCAGTCACGTACAGGGAAATGAGCAGTTCTTC.

CDR3 sequence (DNA): TGCAGTGCTAGGCTTGGACAGGGGAGACAAGAGACCCAGTACTTC. Its protein is CSARLGQGRQETQYF. This chain connects TRBV20-1 to TRBJ2-5, with 9 positions matching TRBD1. The germline V gene encodes CDR1 DFQATT and CDR2 SNEGSKA (reference sequence). With V trimmed by 3 bases and J by 2 bases, 7 bases remained unmatched. CDR3 length: 15 residues.

This chain links TRBV18 with TRBJ1-2; possible D gene TRBD1, 5 bases. The CDR3 is made up of 15 amino acids. Trimming took off 1 base at V and 7 bases at J, with 16 bases between the two ends. Per germline, CDR1 KGHSH and CDR2 LQKENI. CDR3 DNA sequence: TGTGCCAGCTCACCACGGGAAGGGACGGCAACTGGCTACACCTTC. It specifies CASSPREGTATGYTF.

In its sample, this clonotype was seen a few times. V and J are TRBV4-2 and TRBJ1-1, with D unclear. The germline CDR1 and CDR2 sequences are LGHNA and YNFKEQ. V dropped 0 bases and J dropped 1 base, with 12 bases sitting between them. CDR3 length: 16 amino acids. The chain's CDR3 is CASSQEYGSSNTEAFF. CDR3 coding DNA: TGTGCCAGCAGCCAAGAATATGGCAGCTCGAACACTGAAGCTTTCTTT.

This clonotype has at least ten counts. V gene TRBV11-3 combines with J gene TRBJ2-2; D uncertain. V lost 3 bases to trimming and J lost 3 bases, with 11 bases between them. The CDR3 totals 15 residues. CDR1 SGHNT and CDR2 YENEEA come from the germline V gene. The DNA of the CDR3 is TGTGCCAGCAGCTTTTCCGGCGGAGACACCGGGGAGCTGTTTTTT. Amino acids: CASSFSGGDTGELFF.

This clonotype showed up just a few times. The rearrangement links TRBV28 to TRBJ2-2, with D perhaps matching TRBD1 or TRBD2 (5 bases each). From germline, CDR1 is MDHEN and CDR2 SYDVKM. The CDR3 length is 14 residues. V was pared by 7 bases and J by 3 bases, with 12 bases between. The CDR3 region has the DNA TGTGCCAGCACCTCCGAGGGGTACACCGGGGAGCTGTTTTTT. Its translation is CASTSEGYTGELFF.

The V gene is TRBV20-1, the J gene TRBJ1-4; D is possibly TRBD1 (6 bases). This CDR3 comprises 15 residues. In germline, CDR1 is DFQATT, CDR2 SNEGSKA (reference sequence). The germline V and J ends were trimmed by 3 bases and 1 base, with 12 bases remaining between them. For the CDR3, the DNA is TGCAGTGCTAGCACGCACAGGGAAACTAATGAAAAACTGTTTTTT. Translation gives CSASTHRETNEKLFF.

This chain connects TRBV5-5 to TRBJ1-2; tentatively, D is TRBD1 (5 bases). V lost 4 bases to trimming and J lost 8 bases, with 18 bases between them. CDR1 and CDR2 from the germline V gene are SGHKS and YYEKEE (reference sequence). The CDR3 is made up of 14 amino acids. CDR3 DNA sequence: TGTGCCAGCAGCCAGGACCAGACTTGGGGCGGCTACACCTTC. Translated, it gives CASSQDQTWGGYTF. Together with reference TRBV5-5 and TRBJ1-2, the CDR3 gives the full variable domain: DAGVTQSPTHLIKTRGQQVTLRCSPISGHKSVSWYQQVLGQGPQFIFQYYEKEERGRGNFPDRFSARQFPNYSSELNVNALLLGDSALYLCASSQDQTWGGYTFGSGTRLTVV.

In this sample, this clonotype turned up many times. This chain links TRBV4-2 with TRBJ2-3; D is undetermined. This CDR3 spans 15 amino acids. With 3 bases removed from V and 0 bases from J, the gap between germline ends came to 10 bases. Germline V gene lookup returns CDR1 LGHNA and CDR2 YNFKEQ. The CDR3 loop reads CASSQETESTDTQYF. The CDR3 nucleotides read TGTGCCAGCAGCCAGGAGACGGAGAGCACAGATACGCAGTATTTT.